This T cell receptor (beta chain) stems from a study of blood T cells in healthy people across ages. Then a second PCR, running about 6 to 11 cycles, was carried out with a sample-barcoded 5' primer and a J-beta primer mix. Every cDNA was tagged by a template-switch adaptor with 12 random nucleotides. From the 5' RACE reads, TCRdb called clonotypes with MiXCR, one entry per CDR3 protein. The table includes over 950,000 distinct CDR3 sequences, roughly half detected once. The V gene end was trimmed by 5 bases and the J gene end by 5 bases; junction bases not matched to a gene: 7. The CDR3 runs to 14 residues. Germline V gene lookup returns CDR1 MNHEY and CDR2 SMNVEV (reference sequence). Whenever a sample was processed, at least 6 million PBMCs were isolated.

The material sequenced was blood. The receptor comes from an older woman in good health. This chain joins TRBV27 and TRBJ2-7; TRBD2 matches 9 bases. Written as DNA, the CDR3 is TGTGCCAGCAGTCCAGGGACTAGCCGCCACGAGCAGTACTTC. This gives the protein CASSPGTSRHEQYF.